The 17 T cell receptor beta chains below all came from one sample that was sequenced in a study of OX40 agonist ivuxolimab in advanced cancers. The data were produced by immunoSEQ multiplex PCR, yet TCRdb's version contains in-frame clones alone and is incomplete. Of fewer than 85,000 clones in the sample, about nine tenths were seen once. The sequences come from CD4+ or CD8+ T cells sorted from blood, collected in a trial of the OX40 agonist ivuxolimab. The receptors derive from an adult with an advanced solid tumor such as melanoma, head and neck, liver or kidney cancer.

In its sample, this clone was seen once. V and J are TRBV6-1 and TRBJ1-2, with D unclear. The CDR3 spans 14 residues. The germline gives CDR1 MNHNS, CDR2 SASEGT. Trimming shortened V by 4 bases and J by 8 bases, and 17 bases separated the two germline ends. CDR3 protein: CASSADPVARGYTF. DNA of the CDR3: TGTGCCAGCAGTGCCGATCCCGTAGCGAGAGGCTACACCTTC.

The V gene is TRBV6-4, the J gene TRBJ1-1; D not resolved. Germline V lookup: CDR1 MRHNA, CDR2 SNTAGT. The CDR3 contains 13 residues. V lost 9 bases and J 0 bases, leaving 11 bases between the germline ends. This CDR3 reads CASSLNMNTEAFF. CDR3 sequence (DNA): TGTGCCAGTAGCCTCAATATGAACACTGAAGCTTTCTTT.

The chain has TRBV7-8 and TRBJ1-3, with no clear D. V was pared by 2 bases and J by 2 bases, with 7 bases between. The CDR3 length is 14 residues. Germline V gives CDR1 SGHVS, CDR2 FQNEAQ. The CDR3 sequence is CASSLIITGNTIYF. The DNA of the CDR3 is TGTGCCAGCAGCTTAATAATCACTGGAAACACCATATATTTT.

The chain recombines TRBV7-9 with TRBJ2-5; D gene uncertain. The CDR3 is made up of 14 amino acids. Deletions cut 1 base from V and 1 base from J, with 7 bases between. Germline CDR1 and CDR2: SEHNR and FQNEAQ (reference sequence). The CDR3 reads CASSLGSVQETQYF. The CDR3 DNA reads TGTGCCAGCAGCTTAGGCTCGGTCCAAGAGACCCAGTACTTC. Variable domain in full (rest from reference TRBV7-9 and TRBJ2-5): DTGVSQNPRHKITKRGQNVTFRCDPISEHNRLYWYRQTLGQGPEFLTYFQNEAQLEKSRLLSDRFSAERPKGSFSTLEIQRTEQGDSAMYLCASSLGSVQETQYFGPGTRLLVL.

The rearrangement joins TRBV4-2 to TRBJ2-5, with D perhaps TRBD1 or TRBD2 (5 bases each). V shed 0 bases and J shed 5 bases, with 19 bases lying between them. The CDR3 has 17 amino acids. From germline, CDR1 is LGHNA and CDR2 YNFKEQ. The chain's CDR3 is CASSQDFDRVWGETQYF. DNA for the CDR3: TGTGCCAGCAGCCAAGATTTCGATAGGGTCTGGGGGGAGACCCAGTACTTC.

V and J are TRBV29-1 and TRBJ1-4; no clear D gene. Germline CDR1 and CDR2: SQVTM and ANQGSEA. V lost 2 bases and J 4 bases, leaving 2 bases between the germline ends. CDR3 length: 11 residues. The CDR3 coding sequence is TGCAGCGTTGAAAGTAATGAAAAACTGTTTTTT. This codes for CSVESNEKLFF.

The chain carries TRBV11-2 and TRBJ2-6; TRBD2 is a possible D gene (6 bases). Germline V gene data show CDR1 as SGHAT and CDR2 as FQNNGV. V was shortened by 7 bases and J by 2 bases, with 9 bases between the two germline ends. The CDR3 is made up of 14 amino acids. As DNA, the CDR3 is TGTGCCAGCACCTCGGGGGCTGGGGCCAACGTCCTGACTTTC. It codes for CASTSGAGANVLTF.

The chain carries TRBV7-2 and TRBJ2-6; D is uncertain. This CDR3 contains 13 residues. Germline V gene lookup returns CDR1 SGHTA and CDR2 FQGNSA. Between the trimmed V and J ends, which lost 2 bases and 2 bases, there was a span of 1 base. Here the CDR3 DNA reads TGTGCCAGCAGCTTAACTGGGGCCAACGTCCTGACTTTC. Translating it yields CASSLTGANVLTF.

The CDR3 bases are TGTGCCAGCAGCTCGGGTGCAGTAACCTACGAGCAGTACTTC. Protein: CASSSGAVTYEQYF. J is TRBJ2-7 and V is TRBV7-2; D remains unclear. Germline V gives CDR1 SGHTA, CDR2 FQGNSA. The CDR3 totals 14 residues. Trimming removed 4 bases at V and 2 bases at J, with 12 bases between. The entire variable domain, with the rest obtained from reference TRBV7-2 and TRBJ2-7, is as follows: GAGVSQSPSNKVTEKGKDVELRCDPISGHTALYWYRQSLGQGLEFLIYFQGNSAPDKSGLPSDRFSAERTGGSVSTLTIQRTQQEDSAVYLCASSSGAVTYEQYFGPGTRLTVT.

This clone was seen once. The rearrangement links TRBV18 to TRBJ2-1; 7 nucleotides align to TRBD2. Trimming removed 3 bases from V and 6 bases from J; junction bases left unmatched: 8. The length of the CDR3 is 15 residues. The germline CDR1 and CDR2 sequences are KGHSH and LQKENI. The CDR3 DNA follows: TGTGCCAGCTCACCCGCCGATAGCGGGTTCAATGAGCAGTTCTTC. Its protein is CASSPADSGFNEQFF.

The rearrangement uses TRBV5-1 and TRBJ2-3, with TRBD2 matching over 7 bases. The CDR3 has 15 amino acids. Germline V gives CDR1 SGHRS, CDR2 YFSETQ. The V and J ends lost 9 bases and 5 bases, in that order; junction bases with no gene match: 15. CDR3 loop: CATSRGTAGVDTQYF. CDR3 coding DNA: TGCGCCACCTCCCGCGGGACGGCGGGGGTAGATACGCAGTATTTT.

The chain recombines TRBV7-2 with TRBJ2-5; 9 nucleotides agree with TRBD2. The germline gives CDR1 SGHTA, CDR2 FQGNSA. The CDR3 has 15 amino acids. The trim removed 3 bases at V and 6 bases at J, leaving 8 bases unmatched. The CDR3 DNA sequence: TGTGCCAGCAGCTTCCTCGGACTAGCGTGGAAGACCCAGTACTTC. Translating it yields CASSFLGLAWKTQYF.

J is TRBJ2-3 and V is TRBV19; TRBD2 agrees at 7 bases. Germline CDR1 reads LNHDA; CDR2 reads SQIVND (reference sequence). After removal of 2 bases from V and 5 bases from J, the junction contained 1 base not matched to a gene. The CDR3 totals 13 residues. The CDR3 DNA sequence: TGTGCCAGTAGTATACCTAGCGGAGATACGCAGTATTTT. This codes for CASSIPSGDTQYF.

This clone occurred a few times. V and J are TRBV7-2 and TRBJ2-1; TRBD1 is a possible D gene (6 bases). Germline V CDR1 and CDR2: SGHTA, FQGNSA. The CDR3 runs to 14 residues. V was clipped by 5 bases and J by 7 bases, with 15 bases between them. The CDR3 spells CASSLSWGRNEQFF. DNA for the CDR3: TGTGCCAGCAGCCTAAGTTGGGGGCGGAATGAGCAGTTCTTC.

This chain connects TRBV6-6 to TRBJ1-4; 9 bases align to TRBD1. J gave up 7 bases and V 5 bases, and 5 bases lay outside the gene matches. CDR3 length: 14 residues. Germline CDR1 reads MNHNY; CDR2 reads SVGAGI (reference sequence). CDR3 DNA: TGTGCCAGCAGTCTGGGACAGGGTCTTGAAAAACTGTTTTTT. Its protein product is CASSLGQGLEKLFF.

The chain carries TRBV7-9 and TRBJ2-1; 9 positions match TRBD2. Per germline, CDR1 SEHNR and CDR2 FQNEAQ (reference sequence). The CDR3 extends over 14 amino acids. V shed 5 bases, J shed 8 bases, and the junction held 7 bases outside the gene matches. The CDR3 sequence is CASSLSGGSHEQFF. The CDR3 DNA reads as TGTGCCAGCAGCCTGAGCGGGGGGTCCCATGAGCAGTTCTTC.

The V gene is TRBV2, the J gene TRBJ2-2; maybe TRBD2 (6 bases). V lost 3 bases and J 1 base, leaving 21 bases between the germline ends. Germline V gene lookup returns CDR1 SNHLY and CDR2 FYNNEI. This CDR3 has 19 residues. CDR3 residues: CASSDLGLATNKNTGELFF. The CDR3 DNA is TGTGCCAGCAGTGACTTGGGGCTAGCGACAAATAAGAACACCGGGGAGCTGTTTTTT. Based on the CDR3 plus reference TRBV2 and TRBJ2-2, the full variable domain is EPEVTQTPSHQVTQMGQEVILRCVPISNHLYFYWYRQILGQKVEFLVSFYNNEISEKSEIFDDQFSVERPDGSNFTLKIRSTKLEDSAMYFCASSDLGLATNKNTGELFFGEGSRLTVL.